This is a list of T cell receptor beta chains from one sample in a study of T cells after somatic rescue of genetic block. Here immunoSEQ multiplex PCR was the method, and the copy in TCRdb shows in-frame clones only, minus some. The sample includes 95,000 to 120,000 clones, approximately 90% of them seen just once. The sample consisted of peripheral blood mononuclear cells (PBMCs). These receptor sequences come from a woman under 30. Both conserved end residues are part of each CDR3. D genes are given only for firm matches. Where a row states a size, it is once, few, many or the class of an expanded clone; other rows omit it.

>15|TRBV30|TRBJ2-7|NA|NA
CAWGSKDAGSYEQYF
TGTGCCTGGGGAAGTAAGGACGCCGGGTCCTACGAGCAGTACTTC
>13|TRBV2|TRBJ1-1|NA|NA
CASTGPGNTEAFF
TGTGCCAGCACGGGGCCGGGGAACACTGAAGCTTTCTTT
>12|TRBV5-5|TRBJ1-2|TRBD1|few
CASSPTTGDYTF
TGTGCCAGCAGCCCGACAACAGGGGACTACACCTTC
>14|TRBV10-3|TRBJ2-5|TRBD1|NA
CAISPGQAQETQYF
TGTGCCATCAGCCCTGGACAGGCCCAAGAGACCCAGTACTTC
>13|TRBV2|TRBJ2-2|NA|few
CASSALNTGELFF
TGTGCCAGCAGTGCCTTAAACACCGGGGAGCTGTTTTTT
>14|TRBV4-2|TRBJ1-1|NA|NA
CASSQVGRNTEAFF
TGTGCCAGCAGCCAAGTCGGGAGGAACACTGAAGCTTTCTTT
>16|TRBV5-8|TRBJ1-1|NA|NA
CASSLNGGPLNTEAFF
TGTGCCAGCAGCTTGAACGGGGGTCCGTTGAACACTGAAGCTTTCTTT
>16|TRBV6-6|TRBJ1-1|NA|NA
CASSYRPGSWKGEAFF
TGTGCCAGCAGTTACCGTCCGGGTTCCTGGAAGGGTGAAGCTTTCTTT
>13|TRBV30|TRBJ1-2|NA|NA
CAWSVLESYGYTF
TGTGCCTGGAGTGTTCTTGAGTCGTATGGCTACACCTTC
>14|TRBV28|TRBJ2-7|TRBD1|NA
CASSPGTGGFEQYF
TGTGCCAGCAGTCCTGGGACAGGGGGCTTCGAGCAGTACTTC
>12|TRBV11-1|TRBJ1-1|NA|NA
CASSRLLDEAFF
TGTGCCAGCAGCCGCCTTCTGGACGAAGCTTTCTTT
>14|TRBV5-1|TRBJ1-6|NA|NA
CASSLGDRDSPLHF
TGCGCCAGCAGCTTGGGGGACCGGGACTCACCCCTCCACTTT
>13|TRBV28|TRBJ1-2|NA|NA
CASSLMAAYGYTF
TGTGCCAGCAGTTTGATGGCAGCCTATGGCTACACCTTC
>17|TRBV19|TRBJ1-1|NA|few
CASSIDREGQGNTEAFF
TGTGCCAGTAGTATAGATAGGGAGGGGCAGGGGAACACTGAAGCTTTCTTT
>14|TRBV25-1|TRBJ1-1|NA|NA
CASYADGLNTEAFF
TGTGCCAGCTACGCCGACGGGTTGAACACTGAAGCTTTCTTT
>17|TRBV30|TRBJ1-5|NA|NA
CAWSPPGSGYSNQPQHF
TGTGCCTGGAGTCCCCCGGGTAGTGGTTATAGCAATCAGCCCCAGCATTTT